This TCR beta chain was recovered during a study of beta chain features in type 1 diabetes. The CDR3 loop spans 15 amino acids. After removal of 5 bases from V and 7 bases from J, the junction contained 9 bases not matched to a gene. The germline gives CDR1 SEHNR, CDR2 FQNEAQ (reference sequence). Since all of the isolated RNA was reverse transcribed, expressed TCRB transcripts were what got sequenced. Repertoires were generated with immunoSEQ multiplex PCR, while TCRdb's copy carries only in-frame clones and drops some. The table shows around 330,000 clones, with roughly 9.6% occurring only once. This clone was found a few times. The antigen remains unidentified. Whole-study findings and limits: A greater similarity of naive, central memory and Treg TCRB repertoires was seen among patients than among healthy donors. A PCR bias possibly favoring shorter templates would apply equally to patients and controls.

The sequenced material came from naive CD4+ T cells from blood. This chain links TRBV7-9 with TRBJ1-4; 8 positions match TRBD1. The sequence came from a woman in her twenties or thirties in good health. For the CDR3, the DNA is TGTGCCAGCAGCCCGGACAGGGTTGAGGGTGAAAAACTGTTTTTT. It codes for CASSPDRVEGEKLFF.